The TCR beta chain under discussion was sequenced for a study of cytomegalovirus exposure and HLA in healthy donors. Amplification used 60 Vbeta primers and 13 Jbeta primers. Sequencing was performed with immunoSEQ multiplex PCR; in TCRdb, only in-frame clones are kept and a portion is missing. This repertoire shows about 110,000 clones, approximately 82% found once; its top ten account for roughly 12%. The CDR3 is 13 amino acids. CDR1 is GTSNPN and CDR2 is SVGIG in the germline V gene (reference sequence). V lost 5 bases to trimming and J lost 1 base; unmatched junction nucleotides: 0. The gene calls are TRBV30 and TRBJ1-5; 9 nucleotides agree with TRBD1. Sequenced material: PBMCs. The receptor comes from a young man in good health and CMV-seropositive. The CDR3 DNA follows: TGTGCCTGGGGACAGGGGAGCAATCAGCCCCAGCATTTT. Its protein is CAWGQGSNQPQHF.